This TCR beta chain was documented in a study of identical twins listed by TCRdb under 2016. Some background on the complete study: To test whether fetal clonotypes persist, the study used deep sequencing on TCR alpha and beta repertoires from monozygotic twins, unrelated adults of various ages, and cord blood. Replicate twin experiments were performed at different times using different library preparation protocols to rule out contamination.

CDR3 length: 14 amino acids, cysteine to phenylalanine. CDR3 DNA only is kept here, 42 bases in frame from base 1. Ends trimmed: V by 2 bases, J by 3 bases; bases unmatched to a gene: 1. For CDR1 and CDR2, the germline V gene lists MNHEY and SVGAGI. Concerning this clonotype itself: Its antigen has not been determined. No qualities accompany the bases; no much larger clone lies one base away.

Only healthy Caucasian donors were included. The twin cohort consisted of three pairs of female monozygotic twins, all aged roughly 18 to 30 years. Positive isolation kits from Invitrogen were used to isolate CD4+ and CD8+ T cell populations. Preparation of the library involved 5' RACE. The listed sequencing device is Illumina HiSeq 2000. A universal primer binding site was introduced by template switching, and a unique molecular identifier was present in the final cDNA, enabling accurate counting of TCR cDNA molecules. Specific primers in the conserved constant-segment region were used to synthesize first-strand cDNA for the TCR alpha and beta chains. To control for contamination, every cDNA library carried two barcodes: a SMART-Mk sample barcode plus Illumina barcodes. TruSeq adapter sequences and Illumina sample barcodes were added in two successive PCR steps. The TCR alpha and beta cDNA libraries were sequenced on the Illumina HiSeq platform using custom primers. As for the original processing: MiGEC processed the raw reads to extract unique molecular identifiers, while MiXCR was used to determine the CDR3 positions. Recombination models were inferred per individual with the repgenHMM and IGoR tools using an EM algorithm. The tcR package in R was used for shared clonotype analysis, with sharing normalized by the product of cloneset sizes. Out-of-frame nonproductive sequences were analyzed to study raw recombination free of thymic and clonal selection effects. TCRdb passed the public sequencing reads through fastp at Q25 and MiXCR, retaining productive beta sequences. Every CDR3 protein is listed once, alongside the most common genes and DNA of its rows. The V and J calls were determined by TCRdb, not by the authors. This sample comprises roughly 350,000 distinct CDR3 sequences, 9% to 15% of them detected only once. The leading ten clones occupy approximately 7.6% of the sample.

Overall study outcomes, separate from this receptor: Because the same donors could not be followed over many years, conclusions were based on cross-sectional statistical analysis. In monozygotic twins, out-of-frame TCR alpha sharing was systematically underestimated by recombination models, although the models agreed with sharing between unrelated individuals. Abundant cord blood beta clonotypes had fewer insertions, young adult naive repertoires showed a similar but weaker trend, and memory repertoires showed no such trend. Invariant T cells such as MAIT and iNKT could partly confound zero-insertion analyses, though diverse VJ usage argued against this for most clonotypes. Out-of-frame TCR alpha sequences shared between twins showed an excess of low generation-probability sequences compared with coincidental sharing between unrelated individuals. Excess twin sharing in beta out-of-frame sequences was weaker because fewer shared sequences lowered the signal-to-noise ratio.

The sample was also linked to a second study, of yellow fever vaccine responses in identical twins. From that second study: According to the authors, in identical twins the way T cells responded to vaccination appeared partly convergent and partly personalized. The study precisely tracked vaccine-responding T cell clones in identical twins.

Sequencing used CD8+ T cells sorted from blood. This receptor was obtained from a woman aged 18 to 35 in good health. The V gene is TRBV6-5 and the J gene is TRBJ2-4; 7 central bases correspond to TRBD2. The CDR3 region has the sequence CASSYGGGKNIQYF. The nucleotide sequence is TGTGCCAGCAGTTACGGGGGGGGCAAAAACATTCAGTACTTC.